These 28 T cell receptor beta chains were sequenced from one sample in a study of cytomegalovirus exposure and HLA in healthy donors. The PCR had 60 Vbeta and 13 Jbeta primers. Some clones are missing from TCRdb's copy, which holds only in-frame ones; the method was immunoSEQ multiplex PCR. The sample lists some 130,000 clones, around 10% seen once, with about 1.9% in the top ten. Sequenced: PBMCs. Receptors originate from a man aged 50-60 years in good health and CMV-seronegative.

Only a few counts were recorded for this clone. V usage is TRBV7-8 and J usage is TRBJ2-7, with D possibly TRBD2 on 6 matching bases. The CDR3 covers 14 residues. Germline V lookup: CDR1 SGHVS, CDR2 FQNEAQ. Trimming left V 6 bases short and J 5 bases short, with 17 bases between. The DNA for the CDR3 is TGTGCCAGCAGTCTCTGGCGGGGAGTCAACGAGCAGTACTTC. It codes for CASSLWRGVNEQYF.

This clone was counted between two and nine times. This chain uses TRBV11-1 with TRBJ1-1; 7 bases are shared with TRBD1. With V trimmed by 2 bases and J by 1 base, 4 bases remained unmatched. CDR1 is SGHAT and CDR2 is FQDESV in the germline V gene (reference sequence). The CDR3 is 15 amino acids. The CDR3 loop is CASSLLTGSNTEAFF. CDR3 nucleotides: TGTGCCAGCAGCTTATTGACAGGGTCGAACACTGAAGCTTTCTTT.

V gene TRBV5-1 combines with J gene TRBJ2-1; tentatively, D is TRBD2 (6 bases). V lost 3 bases and J lost 4, with 11 bases in between. The CDR3 is 14 amino acids. Germline loops: CDR1 SGHRS, CDR2 YFSETQ. In DNA form, the CDR3 reads TGCGCCAGCAGCTATCTCCGGGGGTACAATGAGCAGTTCTTC. It yields the protein CASSYLRGYNEQFF.

The chain recombines TRBV30 with TRBJ2-2, with 7 nucleotides matching TRBD1. This CDR3 is built from 14 residues. The V segment lost 3 bases and the J segment 1 base; nucleotides outside the gene matches: 2. Germline V gene lookup returns CDR1 GTSNPN and CDR2 SVGIG (reference sequence). The DNA for the CDR3 is TGTGCCTGGAGACGGACAGGGAACACCGGGGAGCTGTTTTTT. Its protein product is CAWRRTGNTGELFF.

This clone has a handful of counts. The V call is TRBV25-1, the J call TRBJ2-1; TRBD1 matches 8 bases. Losses at the gene ends were 5 bases for V and 5 bases for J; bases not matched to a gene: 2. From germline, CDR1 is MGHDK and CDR2 SYGVNS. This CDR3 has 13 residues. The CDR3 DNA reads TGTGCCAGCAGTCGGACAGGGAACAATGAGCAGTTCTTC. This translates into CASSRTGNNEQFF.

The CDR3 DNA is TGTGCCAGCAGTTACTCCGGGAACTCCTACGAGCAGTACTTC. Its translation: CASSYSGNSYEQYF. The rearrangement joins TRBV6-6 to TRBJ2-7; possibly TRBD2 for D (5 bases). Per the germline V gene, CDR1 is MNHNY and CDR2 is SVGAGI (reference sequence). This CDR3 is built from 14 residues. Trimming took off 0 bases at V and 0 bases at J, with 6 bases between the two ends.

The J gene is TRBJ1-4, the V gene TRBV6-5; 7 bases align to TRBD1. The CDR3 is 16 amino acids. CDR1 MNHEY and CDR2 SVGAGI come from the germline V gene. With V trimmed by 2 bases and J by 0 bases, 3 bases remained unmatched. This CDR3 is CASSYRQGTTNEKLFF. CDR3 in DNA: TGTGCCAGCAGTTACCGACAGGGAACAACTAATGAAAAACTGTTTTTT.

The gene calls are TRBV6-1 and TRBJ1-4; 9 nucleotides match TRBD1. The CDR3 is 14 amino acids. Looked up from germline, CDR1 is MNHNS and CDR2 is SASEGT. After removal of 4 bases from V and 5 bases from J, the junction contained 2 bases not matched to a gene. CDR3 bases: TGTGCCAGCAGTGCGGGGACAGGGAATGAAAAACTGTTTTTT. As protein: CASSAGTGNEKLFF.

The chain couples TRBV5-1 to TRBJ2-5; 7 nucleotides agree with TRBD1. The CDR3 consists of 14 residues. The junction had 7 bases not matched to a gene; V was cut back by 4 bases and J by 4 bases. Germline CDR1 SGHRS, CDR2 YFSETQ. The CDR3 coding sequence is TGCGCCAGCAGCCCCCAAGGGGGCCCAGAGACCCAGTACTTC. The encoded protein is CASSPQGGPETQYF.

This clone was seen repeatedly, ten times or more. The chain carries TRBV6-5 and TRBJ1-2; 12 bases line up with TRBD1. V shed 5 bases and J 6 bases; nucleotides not matched to a gene: 7. Germline V gene lookup returns CDR1 MNHEY and CDR2 SVGAGI. CDR3 length equals 15 residues. The CDR3 protein is CASSGTGGALDGYTF. CDR3 nucleotides: TGTGCCAGCAGTGGGACAGGGGGCGCCCTGGATGGCTACACCTTC.

This clone turned up a few times. The chain joins TRBV29-1 to TRBJ2-2; D is ambiguous. The germline V gene encodes CDR1 SQVTM and CDR2 ANQGSEA. The CDR3 is made up of 14 amino acids. V was cut by 7 bases and J by 4 bases, with 16 bases left in between. The CDR3 DNA reads TGCAGCGCCCTGGTCGAGGCGGCCACCGGGGAGCTGTTTTTT. Amino acids: CSALVEAATGELFF.

This chain links TRBV4-1 with TRBJ1-4, with TRBD1 identical over 8 bases. The length of the CDR3 is 17 residues. The germline V gene has CDR1 MGHRA and CDR2 YSYEKL. V was clipped by 0 bases and J by 8 bases; unmatched bases: 11. The CDR3 sequence is CASSQDRLTGVSEKLFF. The CDR3 bases are TGCGCCAGCAGCCAAGATAGATTGACAGGGGTGAGCGAAAAACTGTTTTTT.

J is TRBJ2-1 and V is TRBV10-2; 12 bases are shared with TRBD2. Trimming at V came to 6 bases and at J to 8 bases, leaving 8 bases not matched to a gene. Germline V gene sequence: CDR1 WSHSY, CDR2 SAAADI. The CDR3 consists of 15 residues. The CDR3 reads CASRMTSGSSYEQFF. CDR3 bases: TGCGCCAGCAGAATGACTAGCGGGAGTTCGTATGAGCAGTTCTTC.

This chain links TRBV10-2 with TRBJ2-3; 10 nucleotides align to TRBD2. The length of the CDR3 is 14 residues. J gave up 6 bases and V 10 bases, and 10 bases lay outside the gene matches. CDR1 and CDR2 (germline): WSHSY, SAAADI. CDR3 DNA sequence: TGCGCCACCCTAGTAGCGGGAGGAGTGGATACGCAGTATTTT. It encodes CATLVAGGVDTQYF.

V and J are TRBV6-5 and TRBJ2-3; TRBD2 aligns across 10 bases. Unmatched junction bases numbered 2, after V lost 2 bases and J lost 3 bases. This CDR3 spans 15 amino acids. Germline assignment: CDR1 MNHEY and CDR2 SVGAGI. The CDR3 DNA is TGTGCCAGCAGTTACGGTAGCGGGGGGACAGATACGCAGTATTTT. This gives the protein CASSYGSGGTDTQYF.

The CDR3 DNA is TGCAGCGTTGGTCGACAGGGCGACTATGGCTACACCTTC. Protein sequence: CSVGRQGDYGYTF. This sequence joins TRBV29-1 and TRBJ1-2; 7 nucleotides align to TRBD1. The CDR3 length is 13 residues. V was clipped by 4 bases and J by 3 bases; unmatched bases: 5. From germline, CDR1 is SQVTM and CDR2 ANQGSEA.

The V call is TRBV5-1, the J call TRBJ2-2, with 8 bases identical to TRBD2. The CDR3 covers 17 residues. Germline CDR1 and CDR2: SGHRS and YFSETQ. V trimming: 4 bases; J trimming: 4 bases; junction bases outside the gene matches: 12. The CDR3 protein is CASSLKSGSRVTGELFF. In DNA, the CDR3 is TGCGCCAGCAGCCTCAAGAGCGGGAGCAGGGTCACCGGGGAGCTGTTTTTT.

This clone was seen more than once but under ten times. The rearrangement joins TRBV19 to TRBJ1-1; 9 bases line up with TRBD1. Germline CDR1 reads LNHDA; CDR2 reads SQIVND (reference sequence). V trimming: 3 bases; J trimming: 5 bases; junction bases outside the gene matches: 4. CDR3 length equals 14 residues. The CDR3 reads CASSMGQGGTEAFF. CDR3 nucleotide sequence: TGTGCCAGTAGTATGGGACAGGGAGGAACTGAAGCTTTCTTT.

This sequence joins TRBV7-9 and TRBJ1-1; D is possibly TRBD1 (5 bases). This CDR3 comprises 13 residues. Germline-derived CDR1 and CDR2 are SEHNR and FQNEAQ (reference sequence). Trimming shortened V by 5 bases and J by 0 bases, and 7 bases separated the two germline ends. The DNA for the CDR3 is TGTGCCAGCAGCGTCAGGGTGAACACTGAAGCTTTCTTT. The encoded protein is CASSVRVNTEAFF.

This clone has a handful of counts. This rearrangement joins TRBV5-1 to TRBJ2-5; TRBD2 agrees at 12 bases. V lost 3 bases to trimming and J lost 5 bases; unmatched junction nucleotides: 5. The CDR3 extends over 15 amino acids. CDR1 SGHRS and CDR2 YFSETQ come from the germline V gene. The chain's CDR3 is CASSWLAGGLETQYF. CDR3 in DNA: TGCGCCAGCAGCTGGCTAGCGGGGGGGTTGGAGACCCAGTACTTC.

This clone was found a few times. V is TRBV4-2 and J is TRBJ1-4; 9 nucleotides agree with TRBD1. The CDR3 consists of 15 residues. From germline, CDR1 is LGHNA and CDR2 YNFKEQ. V trimming: 3 bases; J trimming: 8 bases; junction bases outside the gene matches: 7. CDR3: CASSHPGTGKEKLFF. The CDR3 bases are TGTGCCAGCAGCCACCCCGGGACAGGGAAAGAAAAACTGTTTTTT.

The chain is built from TRBV16 and TRBJ2-7; the D gene is possibly TRBD1 (6 bases). This CDR3 has 14 residues. V lost 5 bases and J lost 2, with 13 bases in between. Germline V gives CDR1 KGHSY, CDR2 FQNENV. CDR3 DNA: TGTGCCAGCAGCGGGGTAGGGGGAGCCTACGAGCAGTACTTC. It codes for CASSGVGGAYEQYF.

V usage is TRBV6-4 and J usage is TRBJ2-1, with D maybe TRBD1 (5 bases). There are 13 residues in the CDR3. The V gene's germline CDR1 is MRHNA and CDR2 SNTAGT. Trimming shortened V by 4 bases and J by 10 bases, and 14 bases separated the two germline ends. The CDR3 reads CASSVDSGDEQFF. The CDR3 DNA sequence: TGTGCCAGCAGTGTAGACAGTGGCGACGAGCAGTTCTTC.

This chain connects TRBV10-2 to TRBJ1-5, with a possible D match to TRBD1 (6 bases). CDR3 size: 13 residues. V was cut by 3 bases and J by 5 bases, with 8 bases left in between. The germline V gene encodes CDR1 WSHSY and CDR2 SAAADI. This CDR3 is CASSEQGYQPQHF. CDR3 in DNA: TGCGCCAGCAGTGAACAGGGATATCAGCCCCAGCATTTT.

This clone was found a few times. The chain links TRBV6-5 to TRBJ1-1; weak D call: TRBD1 (6 bases). Germline values: CDR1 MNHEY, CDR2 SVGAGI. There are 15 residues in the CDR3. V was shortened by 8 bases and J by 7 bases, with 23 bases between the two germline ends. DNA of the CDR3: TGTGCCAGCGGGGACCCACAGGGAAATGTTGGTGAAGCTTTCTTT. As protein: CASGDPQGNVGEAFF.

This rearrangement joins TRBV7-6 to TRBJ1-2; 9 bases line up with TRBD1. With V trimmed by 5 bases and J by 7 bases, 11 bases remained unmatched. CDR1 SGHVS and CDR2 FNYEAQ come from the germline V gene. The length of the CDR3 is 15 residues. The CDR3 sequence is CASSPRWGQGSGYTF. Written as DNA, the CDR3 is TGTGCCAGCAGCCCCAGGTGGGGACAGGGATCTGGCTACACCTTC.

The chain's CDR3 is CASDEQGNYGYTF. The CDR3 nucleotides are TGTGCCAGCGATGAGCAGGGCAACTATGGCTACACCTTC. This chain connects TRBV6-1 to TRBJ1-2; a weak D match, TRBD1 (5 bases). V dropped 8 bases and J dropped 2 bases, with 12 bases sitting between them. This CDR3 is built from 13 residues. The germline V gene encodes CDR1 MNHNS and CDR2 SASEGT.

The rearrangement joins TRBV30 to TRBJ2-1; 9 bases agree with TRBD2. There are 13 residues in the CDR3. CDR1 and CDR2 from the germline V gene are GTSNPN and SVGIG (reference sequence). V shed 6 bases, J shed 3 bases, and the junction held 3 bases outside the gene matches. CDR3 residues: CACLAGNYNEQFF. The CDR3 DNA reads TGTGCCTGTCTAGCGGGAAACTACAATGAGCAGTTCTTC. Full variable domain (remainder filled in from reference TRBV30 and TRBJ2-1): SQTIHQWPATLVQPVGSPLSLECTVEGTSNPNLYWYRQAAGRGLQLLFYSVGIGQISSEVPQNLSASRPQDRQFILSSKKLLLSDSGFYLCACLAGNYNEQFFGPGTRLTVL.